The present entry profiles one T cell receptor beta chain with its context. Profiling relied on immunoSEQ multiplex PCR, and the TCRdb table lists in-frame clones only, not all of them. The sample yields around 200,000 clones, 90% seen once. The record originates from a study of blood T cell repertoires in COVID-19. The CDR3 runs to 15 residues. Per the germline V gene, CDR1 is SEHNR and CDR2 is FQNEAQ (reference sequence). J lost 4 bases, V lost 1 base, and 3 bases had no gene match. The receptor's source is a man aged 30 to 39 who had recovered from COVID-19. The genes are TRBV7-9 and TRBJ2-1; 8 bases map to TRBD2. Sample: PBMCs or T cells enriched from blood (not recorded which). The CDR3 protein is CASSLVAGGYNEQFF. The DNA of the CDR3 is TGTGCCAGCAGCTTAGTCGCGGGGGGTTACAATGAGCAGTTCTTC.